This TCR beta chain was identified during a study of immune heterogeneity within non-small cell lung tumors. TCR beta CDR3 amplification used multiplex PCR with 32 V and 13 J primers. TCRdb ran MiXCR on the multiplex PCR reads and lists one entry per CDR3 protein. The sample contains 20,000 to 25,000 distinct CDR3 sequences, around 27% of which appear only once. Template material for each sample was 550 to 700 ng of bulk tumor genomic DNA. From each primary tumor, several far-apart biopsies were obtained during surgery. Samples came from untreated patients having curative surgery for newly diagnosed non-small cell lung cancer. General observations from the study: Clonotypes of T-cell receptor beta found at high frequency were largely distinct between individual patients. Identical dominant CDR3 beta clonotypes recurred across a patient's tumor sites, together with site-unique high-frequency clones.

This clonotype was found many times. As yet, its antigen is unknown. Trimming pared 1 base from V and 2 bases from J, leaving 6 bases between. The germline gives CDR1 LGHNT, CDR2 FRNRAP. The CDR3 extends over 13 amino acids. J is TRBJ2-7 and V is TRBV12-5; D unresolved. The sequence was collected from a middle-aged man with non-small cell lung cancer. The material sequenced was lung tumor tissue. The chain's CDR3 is CASGLAGPYEQYF. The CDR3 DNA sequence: TGTGCTAGTGGTTTGGCCGGGCCCTACGAGCAGTACTTC.